This T cell receptor beta chain was profiled in a study of technical replicates of blood from a few donors. A single count supports this clone. This CDR3 contains 14 residues. The germline V gene has CDR1 LNHDA and CDR2 SQIVND (reference sequence). V lost 6 bases and J lost 5, with 13 bases in between. Repertoires were generated with immunoSEQ multiplex PCR, while TCRdb's copy carries only in-frame clones and drops some. The sample shows tens of thousands of clones, around nine tenths of them seen only once. This chain links TRBV19 with TRBJ2-2; tentative D call: TRBD1 (6 bases). This TCR came from a human donor in good health. Some clones in this sample may be carry-over from other donors' samples. Material: PBMCs. The DNA for the CDR3 is TGTGCCAGTAGACCCGGACAGATTACCGGGGAGCTGTTTTTT. Its protein is CASRPGQITGELFF.